This T cell receptor beta chain appears in the sequencing data of a study of blood T cell repertoires in COVID-19. Study details: Samples of COVID-19 (acute and convalescent) were obtained from the United States, Italy and Spain. The cDNA or gDNA used as material had been derived from T cells, B-cell-depleted T cells, or PBMCs.

This CDR3 region has 13 residues. Unmatched junction bases numbered 1, after V lost 5 bases and J lost 4 bases. Germline CDR1 reads KGHDR; CDR2 reads SFDVKD. Source study methods: Estimation of nucleated cell counts relied on the amplification of reference gene primers. Only in-frame clones appear in the TCRdb table, and some are missing; sequencing was by immunoSEQ multiplex PCR. The DNA gave D and trimming, while V, J and clone size come from that table. The sample shows about 330,000 clones, over 75% of them seen only once. The chain employs TRBV24-1 and TRBJ2-5, with 9 bases identical to TRBD1. The receptor was isolated from a woman aged 25 to 45 who had recovered from COVID-19. The sample comprised PBMCs or T cells enriched from blood (not recorded which). The CDR3 loop reads CATSVDRGETQYF. The CDR3 DNA is TGTGCCACCAGTGTGGACAGGGGAGAGACCCAGTACTTC.